Sequencing of this T cell receptor (beta chain) was carried out in a study of cytomegalovirus exposure and HLA in healthy donors. The ends were cut back, 3 bases at V and 6 bases at J, with 13 bases in the middle. Germline V gene lookup returns CDR1 SGHNT and CDR2 YYREEE (reference sequence). The CDR3 loop spans 14 amino acids. With regard to this clone: Its antigen remains unknown.

Broader study findings: A few V segments could not be told apart, such as TRBV6-2 and TRBV6-3, and were left out.

PCR used 60 Vbeta primers and 13 Jbeta primers. Here immunoSEQ multiplex PCR was the method, and the copy in TCRdb shows in-frame clones only, minus some. This repertoire includes tens of thousands of clones. Sequencing input: PBMCs. The genes are TRBV5-4 and TRBJ2-1; D may be TRBD2 (5 bases). The origin of this receptor is a woman between 25 and 40 years old in good health and CMV-seronegative. CDR3 loop: CASSSAGGGNEQFF. CDR3 DNA sequence: TGTGCCAGCAGCTCGGCGGGCGGAGGCAATGAGCAGTTCTTC.